The next 4 T cell receptor beta chains were all read from a single sample in a study of Graves' ophthalmopathy and Graves' hyperthyroidism. Amplification of the TCR beta CDR3 regions used RNA transcripts (as template). HTBI primers were employed in first-round RT-PCR, then a second-round multiplex PCR followed. A single record per CDR3 protein comes from TCRdb applying MiXCR to the multiplex PCR reads. The sample comprises hundreds of thousands of distinct CDR3 sequences, roughly 21% of which are singletons, and under 3% rests with the top ten. Source material: peripheral blood. These TCRs come from a woman in her late teens or twenties with stable Graves' hyperthyroidism.

Turning to this clonotype: A much more abundant neighbour one base away suggests this may be a read error. The J gene is TRBJ2-7, the V gene TRBV11-1; 9 bases line up with TRBD1. CDR3 length equals 18 residues. Germline CDR1 is SGHAT and CDR2 is FQDESV (reference sequence). DNA of the CDR3: TGTGCCAGCAGCCAGGCGGGACAGGGAGCCCTTTTCTCCTACGAGCTGTACTTC. The encoded protein is CASSQAGQGALFSYELYF.

This clonotype was counted at least ten times. The V gene is TRBV19, the J gene TRBJ1-1; TRBD1 is a possible D gene (5 bases). In germline, CDR1 is LNHDA, CDR2 SQIVND (reference sequence). V was trimmed by 7 bases and J by 5 bases, leaving 8 bases between them. CDR3 length equals 11 residues. The CDR3 loop reads CASIWGTEAFF. The DNA of the CDR3 is TGTGCCAGTATTTGGGGGACTGAAGCTTTCTTT. Using reference TRBV19 and TRBJ1-1 for the parts outside the CDR3, the full variable domain is DGGITQSPKYLFRKEGQNVTLSCEQNLNHDAMYWYRQDPGQGLRLIYYSQIVNDFQKGDIAEGYSVSREKKESFPLTVTSAQKNPTAFYLCASIWGTEAFFGQGTRLTVV.

The table lists this clonotype with many counts. This rearrangement joins TRBV6-5 to TRBJ2-5, with a tentative D call TRBD1 (5 bases). With 2 bases removed from V and 5 bases from J, the gap between germline ends came to 9 bases. The CDR3 sequence is 13 residues long. The germline V gene has CDR1 MNHEY and CDR2 SVGAGI. The CDR3 loop is CASSYPPGETQYF. The CDR3 coding sequence is TGTGCCAGCAGTTACCCTCCAGGGGAGACCCAGTACTTC.

This clonotype was detected many times. This chain's CDR3 is CASGGGPLTGELFF. DNA for the CDR3: TGTGCCAGCGGCGGAGGGCCGCTCACCGGGGAGCTGTTTTTT. The chain links TRBV6-2 or TRBV6-3 to TRBJ2-2; tentative D call: TRBD2 (6 bases). Germline V gene data show CDR1 as MNHEY and CDR2 as SVGEGT. V lost 8 bases and J 4 bases, leaving 14 bases between the germline ends. CDR3 length: 14 residues.